This T cell receptor beta chain is from a study of shared clonotypes between healthy human individuals. Turning to the study itself: The study enrolled a couple of women and a few men aged 18 to 49. For every donor, three CD4 naive, three CD4 memory, two CD8 naive and one CD8 memory plates were used. Study results and limitations: A handful of donors held about 4.5% of naive CD4 clonotypes in common.

V was cut by 5 bases and J by 6 bases, with 23 bases left in between. The CDR3 contains 16 residues. The germline V gene has CDR1 MNHEY and CDR2 SMNVEV (reference sequence). A remark on this clone: Its antigen is still unknown.

Sequencing was performed with immunoSEQ multiplex PCR; in TCRdb, only in-frame clones are kept and a portion is missing. In the table there are roughly 2,000,000 clones, just under 95% of which are singletons. Terminally differentiated effector memory CD45RA+ cells were excluded by CCR7 positive selection of CD45RO-negative cells. Healthy HIV-negative adults without recent acute infections or vaccinations served as donors. Sample: naive CD8+ T cells from PBMCs. The chain joins TRBV27 to TRBJ2-7; D gene unclear. This receptor was obtained from a man between 18 and 35 years old in good health. Some clones in this sample may be carry-over from other donors' samples. For the CDR3, the DNA is TGTGCCAGCAGTGTAAAACAGTACGGTACTTCGGGCGAGCAGTACTTC. Amino acids: CASSVKQYGTSGEQYF.